This T cell receptor (beta chain) was captured by sequencing in a study of T cell changes during pregnancy in multiple sclerosis. Trimming removed 1 base at V and 0 bases at J, with 10 bases between. Germline-derived CDR1 and CDR2 are MGHRA and YSYEKL. The CDR3 is 16 amino acids. Sequencing used immunoSEQ multiplex PCR; TCRdb keeps in-frame clones, though not all of them. The sample lists more than 45,000 clones; approximately 85% were seen once. The clonotype was recovered from a female donor with multiple sclerosis, enrolled in a pregnancy study. The chain combines TRBV4-1 with TRBJ1-3; D is unclear. This sample comprised CD4+ T cells from peripheral blood mononuclear cells, obtained in the second trimester of pregnancy. Here the CDR3 reads CASSQAAHLSGNTIYF. CDR3 in DNA: TGCGCCAGCAGCCAAGCAGCGCACCTCTCTGGAAACACCATATATTTT.